These 24 T cell receptor beta chains were sequenced from one sample in a study of metastatic and nonmetastatic thyroid tumors. All patients reached thyroid surgery having received no treatment beforehand. TCRdb reprocessed the PCR reads using MiXCR. The sample carries some 90,000 clones, less than 10% recorded once. The sample consisted of blood. These receptors all come from a female donor with papillary thyroid cancer or a benign thyroid nodule (not recorded which). Some clones in this sample may be carry-over from other donors' samples.

This clone was seen at least ten times. The chain links TRBV28 to TRBJ1-1, with D possibly being TRBD1 (6 bases). The germline V and J ends were trimmed by 8 bases and 4 bases, with 17 bases remaining between them. The germline V gene encodes CDR1 MDHEN and CDR2 SYDVKM. The CDR3 runs to 14 residues. The CDR3, as DNA: TGTGCCAGCGACAGGTCGCCCCCGGGCACTGAAGCTTTCTTT. Protein: CASDRSPPGTEAFF.

As regards this clone: This may arise from a read error, as a much more abundant clone is one base away. The J gene is TRBJ2-7, the V gene TRBV27; 9 bases are a match to TRBD1. The germline CDR1 and CDR2 sequences are MNHEY and SMNVEV (reference sequence). This CDR3 region has 15 residues. DNA of the CDR3: TGTGCCAGCAGTCGGGGACAGGGACCAACCTACGAGCAGTCCTTC. It codes for CASSRGQGPTYEQSF.

This clone has a count of ten or more. The rearrangement links TRBV19 to TRBJ1-2; D gene unclear. Germline values: CDR1 LNHDA, CDR2 SQIVND (reference sequence). The CDR3 sequence is 14 residues long. V shed 5 bases and J shed 8 bases, with 18 bases lying between them. CDR3 loop: CASSLRGRGGGYTF. DNA for the CDR3: TGTGCCAGTAGTCTACGTGGTCGGGGAGGCGGCTACACCTTC.

Many counts were recorded for this clone. The germline gene is not matched at one end of the junction; a read error may be the cause. The chain combines TRBV3-1 with TRBJ1-5; D not certain. CDR3 length: 14 residues. Germline loops: CDR1 LGHDT, CDR2 YNNKEL (reference sequence). The CDR3 is CASGQATGGQPQHF. CDR3 nucleotides: TGTGCCAGCGGCCAGGCGACCGGTGGTCAGCCCCAGCATTTT.

Regarding this clone: At one of its ends the junction is not consistent with the germline gene, which may arise from a read error. The CDR3 DNA reads as TGTGCTAGCAGCCCCGGGACACGGGCAGATACGCAGTATTTT. Protein sequence: CASSPGTRADTQYF. The rearrangement joins TRBV7-7 to TRBJ2-3, with D perhaps TRBD1 (6 bases). The CDR3 is 14 residues long. Looked up from germline, CDR1 is SSHAT and CDR2 is FNYEAQ (reference sequence).

This clone was picked up many times. V and J are TRBV9 and TRBJ1-4; perhaps TRBD1 as D (6 bases). Per germline, CDR1 SGDLS and CDR2 YYNGEE. The length of the CDR3 is 15 residues. Trimming removed 3 bases from V and 6 bases from J, with 15 bases in between. The CDR3 sequence is CASSGYRGGDEKLFF. The CDR3, as DNA: TGTGCCAGCAGCGGTTACCGAGGGGGTGATGAAAAACTGTTTTTT.

This clone was counted only a few times. V gene TRBV27 combines with J gene TRBJ2-3, with unresolved D. V was clipped by 5 bases and J by 0 bases, with 9 bases between them. The length of the CDR3 is 14 residues. Germline loops: CDR1 MNHEY, CDR2 SMNVEV (reference sequence). The CDR3 protein is CASSPMLSTDTQYF. The CDR3, as DNA: TGTGCCAGCAGTCCCATGCTTAGCACAGATACGCAGTATTTT.

In this sample, this clone turned up many times. The genes are TRBV6-4 and TRBJ2-6; TRBD1 or TRBD2 may be the D gene (5 bases each). Trimming removed 3 bases from V and 2 bases from J, with 5 bases in between. There are 14 residues in the CDR3. From germline, CDR1 is MRHNA and CDR2 SNTAGT. CDR3 sequence (DNA): TGTGCCAGCAGTGAGGGGGCTGGGGCCAACGTCCTGACTTTC. Amino acid sequence: CASSEGAGANVLTF.

This clone was counted a few times. The gene calls are TRBV19 and TRBJ2-1, with 9 bases matching TRBD1. The V gene's germline CDR1 is LNHDA and CDR2 SQIVND (reference sequence). CDR3 length equals 15 residues. V lost 3 bases to trimming and J lost 8 bases; unmatched junction nucleotides: 8. Here the CDR3 reads CASSMGQGMRYEQFF. The DNA of the CDR3 is TGTGCCAGTAGTATGGGACAGGGAATGAGGTATGAGCAGTTCTTC.

A few counts support this clone. The chain has TRBV4-2 and TRBJ1-3; D not resolved. V was cut by 1 base and J by 0 bases, with 16 bases left in between. There are 18 residues in the CDR3. Germline CDR1 is LGHNA and CDR2 is YNFKEQ. CDR3 residues: CASSQGADTISSGNTIYF. CDR3 nucleotides: TGTGCCAGCAGCCAAGGGGCCGATACAATTAGCTCTGGAAACACCATATATTTT.

The table lists this clone with many counts. The genes are TRBV30 and TRBJ1-2; a possible D gene is TRBD1 (6 bases). Germline CDR1 and CDR2: GTSNPN and SVGIG (reference sequence). The CDR3 runs to 12 residues. Trimming stripped 3 bases from V and 8 bases from J, with 13 bases between. This CDR3 is CAWRRGRLGYTF. The CDR3, as DNA: TGTGCCTGGAGGCGGGGGCGGTTGGGCTACACCTTC. The variable domain in full, with the rest retrieved from reference TRBV30 and TRBJ1-2, is SQTIHQWPATLVQPVGSPLSLECTVEGTSNPNLYWYRQAAGRGLQLLFYSVGIGQISSEVPQNLSASRPQDRQFILSSKKLLLSDSGFYLCAWRRGRLGYTFGSGTRLTVV.

This clone occurred many times. This may be a read error: a much more frequent sequence differs by one nucleotide. The rearrangement links TRBV6-1 to TRBJ1-2; D might be TRBD1 (6 bases). Germline CDR1 and CDR2: MNHNS and SASEGT. V gave up 6 bases and J gave up 7 bases, with 18 bases separating them. This CDR3 contains 14 residues. CDR3: CASRPQGGTCGYTF. CDR3 DNA sequence: TGTGCCAGCAGGCCTCAAGGGGGGACCTGTGGCTACACCTTC.

This clone was detected many times. This rearrangement joins TRBV3-1 to TRBJ2-7; D is unresolved. Germline CDR1 reads LGHDT; CDR2 reads YNNKEL (reference sequence). The CDR3 spans 11 residues. V was pared by 3 bases and J by 4 bases, with 4 bases between. The CDR3 bases are TGTGCCAGCAGCCAGGAATACGAGCAGTACTTC. The encoded protein is CASSQEYEQYF.

This clone was seen repeatedly, ten times or more. The chain links TRBV7-7 to TRBJ2-5; D is perhaps TRBD2 (6 bases). Trimming removed 5 bases from V and 5 bases from J, with 12 bases in between. Germline CDR1 SSHAT, CDR2 FNYEAQ (reference sequence). There are 13 residues in the CDR3. The CDR3 region has the DNA TGTGCCAGCAGCGATACAGGAGGGGAGACCCAGTACTTC. Protein sequence: CASSDTGGETQYF.

Ten or more counts support this clone. This chain links TRBV9 with TRBJ2-2, with D hard to call. Germline-derived CDR1 and CDR2 are SGDLS and YYNGEE. V lost 0 bases to trimming and J lost 4 bases, with 7 bases between them. The CDR3 has 14 residues. CDR3 coding DNA: TGTGCCAGCAGCGTAGTGTCTGGCACCGGGGAGCTGTTTTTT. Translated: CASSVVSGTGELFF.

This clone occurred many times. J is TRBJ1-6 and V is TRBV5-1; maybe TRBD1 (5 bases). Germline CDR1 and CDR2: SGHRS and YFSETQ. CDR3 length equals 17 residues. The germline V and J ends were trimmed by 0 bases and 0 bases, with 10 bases remaining between them. The CDR3 reads CASSLVAGSSYNSPLHF. The CDR3 bases are TGCGCCAGCAGCTTGGTGGCAGGGAGCTCCTATAATTCACCCCTCCACTTT.

At least ten counts were recorded for this clone. This chain connects TRBV6-1 to TRBJ1-6; a possible D gene is TRBD1 (6 bases). V was cut by 5 bases and J by 1 base, with 12 bases left in between. Germline CDR1 and CDR2: MNHNS and SASEGT. The CDR3 consists of 16 residues. The CDR3 DNA reads as TGTGCCAGCAGTTTCAGGGGAGGATCCTATAATTCACCCCTCCACTTT. It specifies CASSFRGGSYNSPLHF.

This clone was seen ten or more times. This chain connects TRBV11-2 to TRBJ2-7; possibly TRBD2 for D (6 bases). Germline V gene sequence: CDR1 SGHAT, CDR2 FQNNGV. This CDR3 region has 16 residues. V gave up 4 bases and J gave up 3 bases, with 19 bases separating them. CDR3 amino acids: CASSSVTGAGSYEQYF. Here the CDR3 DNA reads TGTGCCAGCAGCTCAGTAACCGGGGCCGGGAGCTACGAGCAGTACTTC.

This clone appeared many times. The chain has TRBV3-1 and TRBJ2-5; no definite D call. The length of the CDR3 is 12 residues. V lost 0 bases and J 6 bases, leaving 5 bases between the germline ends. CDR1 and CDR2 (germline): LGHDT, YNNKEL (reference sequence). The CDR3 loop is CASSQELQTQYF. CDR3 in DNA: TGTGCCAGCAGCCAAGAGTTGCAGACCCAGTACTTC.

In this sample, this clone turned up many times. The chain employs TRBV18 and TRBJ2-7, with no clear D. V gave up 3 bases and J gave up 6 bases, with 12 bases separating them. This CDR3 contains 13 residues. Germline V gene sequence: CDR1 KGHSH, CDR2 LQKENI. The CDR3 protein is CASSPTVATEQYF. CDR3 DNA: TGTGCCAGCTCACCCACTGTCGCCACCGAGCAGTACTTC.

This clone was counted between two and nine times. The chain employs TRBV18 and TRBJ2-3, with D perhaps given as TRBD1 or TRBD2 (5 bases each). This CDR3 comprises 14 residues. V lost 7 bases to trimming and J lost 4 bases, with 15 bases between them. The germline CDR1 and CDR2 sequences are KGHSH and LQKENI. As DNA, the CDR3 is TGTGCCAGCTTGGAGCGGATGGGGGCAGATACGCAGTATTTT. Amino acids: CASLERMGADTQYF. The entire variable domain, with the rest obtained from reference TRBV18 and TRBJ2-3, is as follows: NAGVMQNPRHLVRRRGQEARLRCSPMKGHSHVYWYRQLPEEGLKFMVYLQKENIIDESGMPKERFSAEFPKEGPSILRIQQVVRGDSAAYFCASLERMGADTQYFGPGTRLTVL.

This clone came up many times. The chain has TRBV6-1 and TRBJ1-6, with unresolved D. The CDR3 loop spans 12 amino acids. CDR1 and CDR2 from the germline V gene are MNHNS and SASEGT. With 6 bases removed from V and 10 bases from J, the gap between germline ends came to 10 bases. The CDR3 region is CASSSTGSPLHF. CDR3 sequence (DNA): TGTGCCAGCAGCTCGACGGGATCACCCCTCCACTTT.

This clone occurred many times. This chain connects TRBV18 to TRBJ2-5; D gene ambiguous. The ends were cut back, 1 base at V and 4 bases at J, with 10 bases in the middle. Germline CDR1 and CDR2: KGHSH and LQKENI. CDR3 size: 14 residues. CDR3 region: CASSPRTAVETQYF. The CDR3 DNA follows: TGTGCCAGCTCACCACGAACGGCGGTAGAGACCCAGTACTTC.

This clone has just a few counts. V gene TRBV20-1 combines with J gene TRBJ2-5; 8 bases fit TRBD1. Germline V gene data show CDR1 as DFQATT and CDR2 as SNEGSKA (reference sequence). V lost 3 bases to trimming and J lost 4 bases; unmatched junction nucleotides: 10. There are 15 residues in the CDR3. The CDR3 coding sequence is TGCAGTGCTAGGTCCCGACAGGGGTATAGAGAGACCCAGTACTTC. Its translation: CSARSRQGYRETQYF.